This T cell receptor (beta chain) appears in the sequencing data of a study of T-cell reconstitution after alpha-beta-depleted transplantation in children. Study observations and caveats: T-cell numbers and diversity one year post-transplant derived largely from freshly generated T cells. Surviving recipient T cells and thymic progenitors underlay high day-60 TCRbeta diversity in some patients. Alpha-beta T cells about two months after transplant reportedly derived from several hundred expanded graft clones.

Library preparation (for TCRbeta) was performed with unique molecular identifiers. In TCRdb, the PCR reads were re-called with MiXCR into one record per CDR3 protein. The data hold roughly 400,000 distinct CDR3 sequences, with 43% observed a single time. Comments on this clonotype: Its antigen is not identified.

The junction had 13 bases not matched to a gene; V was cut back by 9 bases and J by 2 bases. Germline V gene lookup returns CDR1 MNHNS and CDR2 SASEGT. This CDR3 spans 16 amino acids. The sequencing used PBMCs, collected before TCRalphabeta/CD19-depleted stem cell transplant. The clonotype comes from a girl aged 2 to 10 with aplastic anemia, due to receive a stem cell transplant. J is TRBJ2-5 and V is TRBV6-1; TRBD2 matches at 9 bases. The CDR3 loop is CASDATGGGVQETQYF. The CDR3 bases are TGTGCCAGTGACGCGACTGGCGGGGGGGTTCAAGAGACCCAGTACTTC.